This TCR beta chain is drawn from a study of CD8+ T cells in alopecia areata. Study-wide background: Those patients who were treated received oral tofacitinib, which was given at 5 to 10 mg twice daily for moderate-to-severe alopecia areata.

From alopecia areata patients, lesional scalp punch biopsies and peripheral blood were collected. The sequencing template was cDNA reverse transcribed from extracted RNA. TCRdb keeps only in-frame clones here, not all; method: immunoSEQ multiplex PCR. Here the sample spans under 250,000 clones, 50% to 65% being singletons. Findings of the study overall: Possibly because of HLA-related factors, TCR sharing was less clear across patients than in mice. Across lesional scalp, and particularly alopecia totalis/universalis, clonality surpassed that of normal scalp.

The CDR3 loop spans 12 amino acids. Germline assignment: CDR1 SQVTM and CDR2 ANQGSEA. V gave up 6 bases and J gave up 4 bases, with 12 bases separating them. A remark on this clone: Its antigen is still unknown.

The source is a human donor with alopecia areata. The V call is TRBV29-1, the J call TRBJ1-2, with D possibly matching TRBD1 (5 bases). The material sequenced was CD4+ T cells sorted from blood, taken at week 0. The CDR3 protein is CSVRDSFYGYTF. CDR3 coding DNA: TGCAGCGTGAGGGACTCATTCTATGGCTACACCTTC. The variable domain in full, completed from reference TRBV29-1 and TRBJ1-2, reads SAVISQKPSRDICQRGTSLTIQCQVDSQVTMMFWYRQQPGQSLTLIATANQGSEATYESGFVIDKFPISRPNLTFSTLTVSNMSPEDSSIYLCSVRDSFYGYTFGSGTRLTVV.